A single T cell receptor beta chain is shown here with its context. This entry comes from a study of blood T cell repertoires in COVID-19. Under the authors' procedure: Estimated nucleated cell counts came from reference gene primer amplification. The protocol was immunoSEQ multiplex PCR, while the TCRdb copy is restricted to in-frame clones and leaves out a portion. V, J and clone size were drawn from that table, and D and trimming were deduced from the DNA. The sample contains tens of thousands of clones, roughly 80% of which appear only once. Germline V lookup: CDR1 MDHEN, CDR2 SYDVKM. The CDR3 contains 15 residues. V lost 0 bases to trimming and J lost 3 bases; unmatched junction nucleotides: 1.

This receptor was identified in a human donor in a cohort sampled during active COVID-19. Sequences were obtained from peripheral blood. The J gene is TRBJ2-7, the V gene TRBV28; TRBD1 matches at 11 bases. CDR3 sequence: CASSLWDRGLYEQYF. The CDR3 nucleotides are TGTGCCAGCAGTTTATGGGACAGGGGGCTCTACGAGCAGTACTTC. Combining the CDR3 with reference TRBV28 and TRBJ2-7 gives the whole variable domain DVKVTQSSRYLVKRTGEKVFLECVQDMDHENMFWYRQDPGLGLRLIYFSYDVKMKEKGDIPEGYSVSREKKERFSLILESASTNQTSMYLCASSLWDRGLYEQYFGPGTRLTVT.